A single sample gave rise to the 7 T cell receptor beta chains below, sequenced in a study of Ad26.COV2.S vaccination and SARS-CoV-2 variants. Treatment here: over 15 received Ad26.COV2.S at low or high dose, single or two shots; about 5 received placebo; per-sample allocation not given. Material that was analyzed had been drawn on day 63 after the first vaccine or placebo injection. Profiling relied on immunoSEQ multiplex PCR, and the TCRdb table lists in-frame clones only, not all of them. Of roughly 400,000 clones listed, over 80% are singletons. Sample: peripheral blood, taken in a trial of Ad26.COV2.S vaccine versus placebo. These receptors all come from a person aged 18 to 59 who received the Ad26.COV2.S COVID-19 vaccine or a placebo.

This clone was seen a handful of times. The chain has TRBV19 and TRBJ1-3; D is unresolved. The CDR3 runs 14 residues. Germline V gives CDR1 LNHDA, CDR2 SQIVND (reference sequence). Between the trimmed V and J ends, which lost 2 bases and 2 bases, there was a span of 7 bases. CDR3 coding DNA: TGTGCCAGTAGTATACAGGTTCCTGGAAACACCATATATTTT. It translates to CASSIQVPGNTIYF.

The chain joins TRBV4-1 to TRBJ1-3, with D perhaps matching TRBD1 (6 bases). The length of the CDR3 is 16 residues. V was cut by 4 bases and J by 0 bases, with 13 bases left in between. The germline gives CDR1 MGHRA, CDR2 YSYEKL. This CDR3 is CASSPPGATSGNTIYF. The DNA of the CDR3 is TGCGCCAGCAGCCCCCCGGGGGCGACCTCTGGAAACACCATATATTTT.

This sequence joins TRBV6-4 and TRBJ2-3; TRBD2 matches 9 bases. Germline V gives CDR1 MRHNA, CDR2 SNTAGT. The ends lost 7 bases at V and 2 bases at J; junction bases unmatched: 4. The length of the CDR3 is 14 residues. CDR3 in DNA: TGTGCCAGCAAAATAGCGGGGGACACAGATACGCAGTATTTT. Translating it yields CASKIAGDTDTQYF.

This clone occurred once. This chain uses TRBV7-9 with TRBJ2-7, with 7 bases matching TRBD1. Trimming removed 6 bases from V and 1 base from J; junction bases left unmatched: 3. CDR1 SEHNR and CDR2 FQNEAQ come from the germline V gene (reference sequence). There are 13 residues in the CDR3. This CDR3 is CASSGTVSYEQYF. In DNA form, the CDR3 reads TGTGCCAGCAGTGGGACAGTGTCCTACGAGCAGTACTTC.

The chain links TRBV30 to TRBJ2-1; D possibly corresponds to TRBD2 (7 bases). Germline CDR1 and CDR2: GTSNPN and SVGIG (reference sequence). This CDR3 comprises 14 residues. The ends were cut back, 0 bases at V and 7 bases at J, with 13 bases in the middle. The CDR3 bases are TGTGCCTGGAGTGTAGGGGGGGGGCCGAATGAGCAGTTCTTC. Amino acids: CAWSVGGGPNEQFF.

V gene TRBV19 combines with J gene TRBJ2-7, with D tentatively TRBD1 (5 bases). This CDR3 has 15 amino acids. V was trimmed by 5 bases and J by 3 bases, leaving 17 bases between them. The V gene's germline CDR1 is LNHDA and CDR2 SQIVND (reference sequence). CDR3 sequence reads: CASSPRSAGHYEQYF. The CDR3 DNA is TGTGCCAGTAGTCCTCGCTCGGCAGGACACTACGAGCAGTACTTC.

The DNA for the CDR3 is TGTGCCATCAGATTACAGGGGGGCACTGAAGCTTTCTTT. It yields the protein CAIRLQGGTEAFF. V and J are TRBV10-3 and TRBJ1-1; 8 bases align to TRBD1. CDR3 length: 13 residues. From germline, CDR1 is ENHRY and CDR2 SYGVKD. V shed 6 bases, J shed 4 bases, and the junction held 4 bases outside the gene matches.